Below, 21 T cell receptor beta chains from the same sample are listed, as sequenced in a study of blood T cell repertoires in COVID-19 (dated by TCRdb to the early 2020s). Preparation of the library involved the immunoSEQ multiplex PCR assay. TCRdb re-hosts the immuneACCESS table, in-frame sequences only. Its copies lack some clones; in the studies checked, an unresolved V gene accounts for under half of them, and the cause for the rest is not known. This sample holds about 120,000 clones; roughly four fifths were observed only once. The top ten clonotypes cover less than 9% of the sample. Sequencing used peripheral blood. These TCRs come from a man aged 65 to 79 with active or convalescent COVID-19.

This clone occurred once. The V call is TRBV11-2, the J call TRBJ1-2; a weak D match, TRBD1 (5 bases). CDR1 is SGHAT, CDR2 FQNNGV, per germline. The CDR3 loop spans 13 amino acids. V shed 0 bases and J shed 4 bases, with 6 bases lying between them. CDR3 protein: CASSLEGGYGYTF. As DNA, the CDR3 is TGTGCCAGCAGCTTAGAGGGGGGCTATGGCTACACCTTC.

The chain's CDR3 is CASSGATGGLYNEQFF. The CDR3 bases are TGTGCCAGCAGCGGTGCGACAGGGGGACTCTACAATGAGCAGTTCTTC. This rearrangement joins TRBV5-6 to TRBJ2-1; the match to TRBD1 covers 9 bases. CDR3 size: 16 residues. The germline V gene has CDR1 SGHDT and CDR2 YYEEEE. Trimming took 4 bases from V and 3 from J; bases not matched to a gene: 8.

The rearrangement uses TRBV5-1 and TRBJ1-3; maybe TRBD1 (5 bases). V was clipped by 4 bases and J by 2 bases, with 13 bases between them. This CDR3 region has 15 residues. Germline lookup yields CDR1 SGHRS and CDR2 YFSETQ. CDR3 protein: CASSPRGEAGNTIYF. CDR3 coding DNA: TGCGCCAGCAGCCCCCGGGGGGAAGCTGGAAACACCATATATTTT.

This clone was seen many times. Here the CDR3 reads CASSLWTSGGNNEQFF. The DNA of the CDR3 is TGTGCCAGCAGCTTGTGGACTAGCGGGGGAAACAATGAGCAGTTCTTC. This rearrangement joins TRBV5-8 to TRBJ2-1; 13 bases are shared with TRBD2. Germline CDR1 SGHTS, CDR2 YDEGEE. The CDR3 contains 16 residues. The trim removed 1 base at V and 5 bases at J, leaving 3 bases unmatched.

The chain employs TRBV11-2 and TRBJ2-1, with D possibly matching TRBD2 (5 bases). The germline V gene encodes CDR1 SGHAT and CDR2 FQNNGV. This CDR3 has 15 residues. The V gene lost 3 bases and the J gene lost 3 bases, with 12 bases spanning the gap. The CDR3 sequence is CASSFRTGGYNEQFF. The CDR3 DNA is TGTGCCAGCAGCTTCCGTACCGGAGGCTACAATGAGCAGTTCTTC.

This chain uses TRBV6-5 with TRBJ2-5, with D perhaps matching TRBD2 (5 bases). The CDR3 has 15 amino acids. Germline values: CDR1 MNHEY, CDR2 SVGAGI. V shed 7 bases and J shed 5 bases, with 20 bases lying between them. CDR3 sequence (DNA): TGTGCCAGCACCCGAACCTCCCTAGCTCCCGAGACCCAGTACTTC. This codes for CASTRTSLAPETQYF.

The rearrangement joins TRBV4-1 to TRBJ2-5; 9 nucleotides align to TRBD1. With 1 base clipped from V and 5 bases from J, the junction kept 11 bases outside the gene matches. From germline, CDR1 is MGHRA and CDR2 YSYEKL. This CDR3 has 17 amino acids. The CDR3 region is CASSQVSQGALGETQYF. As DNA, the CDR3 is TGCGCCAGCAGCCAAGTTTCACAGGGGGCGCTGGGGGAGACCCAGTACTTC.

The chain links TRBV24-1 to TRBJ2-7; TRBD2 matches at 9 bases. After removal of 3 bases from V and 4 bases from J, the junction contained 6 bases not matched to a gene. The CDR3 sequence is 15 residues long. The germline CDR1 and CDR2 sequences are KGHDR and SFDVKD. DNA for the CDR3: TGTGCCACCAGTGATACCGGGACTAGCATATACGAGCAGTACTTC. Translating it yields CATSDTGTSIYEQYF.

V usage is TRBV4-1 and J usage is TRBJ2-2, with no clear D. V shed 3 bases and J shed 1 base, with 18 bases lying between them. This CDR3 is built from 18 residues. Germline V gene sequence: CDR1 MGHRA, CDR2 YSYEKL. The CDR3 spells CASSHQARPQRNTGELFF. The CDR3 DNA follows: TGCGCCAGCAGCCACCAAGCCCGGCCCCAGCGGAACACCGGGGAGCTGTTTTTT.

The table lists this clone with a few counts. This rearrangement joins TRBV5-1 to TRBJ2-2; 7 bases align to TRBD1. Germline CDR1 is SGHRS and CDR2 is YFSETQ. V lost 4 bases and J lost 0; bases outside the gene matches: 0. The CDR3 covers 14 residues. The CDR3 region has the DNA TGCGCCAGCAGCGACAGGGCGAACACCGGGGAGCTGTTTTTT. Protein sequence: CASSDRANTGELFF. The full variable domain, rest sourced from reference TRBV5-1 and TRBJ2-2, is KAGVTQTPRYLIKTRGQQVTLSCSPISGHRSVSWYQQTPGQGLQFLFEYFSETQRNKGNFPGRFSGRQFSNSRSEMNVSTLELGDSALYLCASSDRANTGELFFGEGSRLTVL.

This clone was recorded a few times. The J gene is TRBJ2-7, the V gene TRBV11-2, with D tentatively TRBD1 (6 bases). V lost 5 bases, J lost 0 bases, and 14 bases lay in between. There are 15 residues in the CDR3. Germline CDR1 SGHAT, CDR2 FQNNGV. DNA of the CDR3: TGTGCCAGCAGCCCGGGACACATAACCTCCTACGAGCAGTACTTC. It codes for CASSPGHITSYEQYF.

The gene calls are TRBV4-2 and TRBJ2-3, with D possibly TRBD2 on 6 matching bases. The germline CDR1 and CDR2 sequences are LGHNA and YNFKEQ. Trimming removed 0 bases from V and 7 bases from J, with 29 bases in between. This CDR3 is 20 amino acids long. CDR3 region: CASSQEIGASAQTHRNTQYF. The CDR3 nucleotides read TGTGCCAGCAGCCAAGAAATTGGGGCTAGCGCCCAGACTCACAGAAATACGCAGTATTTT.

The genes are TRBV7-9 and TRBJ2-7; 7 bases line up with TRBD2. V lost 3 bases, J lost 7 bases, and 9 bases stayed unmatched. This CDR3 is 14 amino acids long. Germline-derived CDR1 and CDR2 are SEHNR and FQNEAQ (reference sequence). Written as DNA, the CDR3 is TGTGCCAGCAGCTTGGGAGGGCCGCTGGAAGAGCAGTACTTC. Translating gives CASSLGGPLEEQYF.

This clone is deemed medium-sized. This chain uses TRBV9 with TRBJ1-2; 7 positions match TRBD1. V lost 3 bases to trimming and J lost 4 bases; unmatched junction nucleotides: 12. Germline lookup yields CDR1 SGDLS and CDR2 YYNGEE. This CDR3 has 16 residues. The chain's CDR3 is CASSARGQAGSYGYTF. CDR3 DNA: TGTGCCAGCAGCGCCAGAGGACAGGCTGGCAGCTATGGCTACACCTTC.

This chain connects TRBV6-1 to TRBJ1-2, with 7 nucleotides matching TRBD1. The CDR3 is 13 residues long. CDR1 is MNHNS and CDR2 is SASEGT in the germline V gene. V trimming: 2 bases; J trimming: 6 bases; junction bases outside the gene matches: 3. The CDR3 DNA reads TGTGCCAGCAGTGAATTCGACAGGGATGGCTACACCTTC. It codes for CASSEFDRDGYTF.

With regard to this clone: The same CDR3 is also encoded by other DNA sequences in this sample. This chain connects TRBV18 to TRBJ2-7; 9 bases map to TRBD1. The CDR3 consists of 15 residues. The trim removed 3 bases at V and 1 base at J, leaving 4 bases unmatched. CDR1 is KGHSH and CDR2 is LQKENI in the germline V gene. In DNA form, the CDR3 reads TGTGCCAGCTCACCGGGGGGGACAGGGTCCTACGAGCAGTACTTC. As protein: CASSPGGTGSYEQYF.

The V call is TRBV15, the J call TRBJ1-3, with 8 bases matching TRBD1. The junction had 8 bases not matched to a gene; V was cut back by 1 base and J by 0 bases. CDR1 and CDR2 from the germline V gene are LNHNV and YYDKDF (reference sequence). This CDR3 is built from 18 residues. The CDR3 DNA reads TGTGCCACCAGCAGAGGGGGACAGGCGCGGTACTCTGGAAACACCATATATTTT. Its protein product is CATSRGGQARYSGNTIYF.

The chain joins TRBV5-5 to TRBJ2-7; TRBD1 matches 8 bases. The CDR3 loop spans 15 amino acids. Trimming at V came to 0 bases and at J to 4 bases, leaving 6 bases not matched to a gene. From germline, CDR1 is SGHKS and CDR2 YYEKEE (reference sequence). CDR3 nucleotides: TGTGCCAGCAGCTTGGATGGACAGGGCAGGTACGAGCAGTACTTC. Its protein product is CASSLDGQGRYEQYF.

The CDR3 region has the DNA TGTGCCAACGGCGGCGACGGCTCCTCCTACAATGAGCAGTTCTTC. Translation: CANGGDGSSYNEQFF. V gene TRBV10-3 combines with J gene TRBJ2-1, with D unclear. The length of the CDR3 is 15 residues. Between the trimmed V and J ends, which lost 10 bases and 0 bases, there was a span of 16 bases. Looked up from germline, CDR1 is ENHRY and CDR2 is SYGVKD.

The chain carries TRBV9 and TRBJ2-1; 8 nucleotides line up with TRBD2. Looked up from germline, CDR1 is SGDLS and CDR2 is YYNGEE. The CDR3 loop spans 16 amino acids. With V trimmed by 0 bases and J by 6 bases, 8 bases remained unmatched. The CDR3 is CASSVDSGGTGNEQFF. In DNA form, the CDR3 reads TGTGCCAGCAGCGTAGATTCGGGGGGGACTGGCAATGAGCAGTTCTTC.

The chain is built from TRBV25-1 and TRBJ1-3; possibly TRBD1 for D (5 bases). The CDR3 loop spans 14 amino acids. Germline CDR1 reads MGHDK; CDR2 reads SYGVNS. V lost 3 bases, J lost 3 bases, and 9 bases lay in between. CDR3 sequence: CASSDRVYGNTIYF. In DNA, the CDR3 is TGTGCCAGCAGTGACAGGGTATATGGAAACACCATATATTTT. The complete variable domain, with remaining parts taken from reference TRBV25-1 and TRBJ1-3, reads EADIYQTPRYLVIGTGKKITLECSQTMGHDKMYWYQQDPGMELHLIHYSYGVNSTEKGDLSSESTVSRIRTEHFPLTLESARPSHTSQYLCASSDRVYGNTIYFGEGSWLTVV.